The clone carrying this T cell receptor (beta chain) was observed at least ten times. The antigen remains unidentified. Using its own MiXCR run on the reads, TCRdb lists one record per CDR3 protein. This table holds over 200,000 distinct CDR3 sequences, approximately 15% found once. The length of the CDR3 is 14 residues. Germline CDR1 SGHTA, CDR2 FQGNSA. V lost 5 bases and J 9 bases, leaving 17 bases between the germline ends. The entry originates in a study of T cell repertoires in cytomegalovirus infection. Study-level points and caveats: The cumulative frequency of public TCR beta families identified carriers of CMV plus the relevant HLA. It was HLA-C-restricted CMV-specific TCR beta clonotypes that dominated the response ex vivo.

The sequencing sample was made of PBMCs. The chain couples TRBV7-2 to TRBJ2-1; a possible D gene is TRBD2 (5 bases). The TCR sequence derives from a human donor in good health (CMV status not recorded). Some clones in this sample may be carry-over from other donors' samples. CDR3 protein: CASSPDLRASEQFF. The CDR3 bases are TGTGCCAGCAGCCCGGACTTGCGGGCCTCTGAGCAGTTCTTC.